A selection of T cell receptor beta chains follows, all from one sample in a study of regulatory dendritic cells for organ transplantation. Antigens for these TCRs are unknown. Measured with immunoSEQ multiplex PCR; TCRdb has only the in-frame clones, and not every one. The sample consists of 20,000 to 25,000 clones, approximately 85% of them appearing once. The source material was naive CD4+ T cells from blood cultured with dendritic cells. The receptor set was obtained from a human donor in good health. Each CDR3 is given with its conserved first and last residue. A D gene is named only where the DNA matches it firmly. Clone sizes are given selectively: once, few, many, or a class where the clone is expanded.

v_gene,abundance,d_gene,j_gene,CDR3aa,CDR3nt
TRBV7-6,-,-,TRBJ2-7,CASSLARGYEQYF,TGTGCCAGCAGCCTAGCGCGAGGCTACGAGCAGTACTTC
TRBV7-2,-,-,TRBJ2-7,CASSLDSRSGSEQYF,TGTGCCAGCAGCTTAGACTCCCGAAGTGGATCCGAGCAGTACTTC
TRBV18,-,TRBD1,TRBJ1-1,CASSPGQGYTEAFF,TGTGCCAGCTCACCAGGACAGGGATACACTGAAGCTTTCTTT
TRBV30,-,-,TRBJ2-4,CAWSLNQPSELYF,TGTGCCTGGAGTTTGAATCAGCCTAGTGAGCTGTACTTC
TRBV7-2,-,TRBD1,TRBJ2-7,CASSPRIVTGVHYEQYF,TGTGCCAGCAGCCCCCGGATCGTGACAGGGGTTCACTACGAGCAGTACTTC
TRBV27,-,-,TRBJ2-7,CASSLAGGDEQYF,TGTGCCAGCAGTTTGGCCGGGGGAGACGAGCAGTACTTC
TRBV7-3,-,-,TRBJ2-5,CASSSDRQETQYF,TGTGCCAGCAGCTCTGACAGGCAAGAGACCCAGTACTTC
TRBV9,-,-,TRBJ1-1,CASSPLTGSTEAFF,TGTGCCAGCAGTCCACTCACAGGTTCCACTGAAGCTTTCTTT
TRBV4-2,-,TRBD1,TRBJ1-1,CASSQVMGRGMNTEAFF,TGTGCCAGCAGCCAGGTGATGGGCAGGGGGATGAACACTGAAGCTTTCTTT
TRBV28,-,-,TRBJ1-3,CASSFHGTPKVGNTIYF,TGTGCCAGCAGTTTCCACGGGACACCCAAAGTTGGAAACACCATATATTTT
TRBV27,-,-,TRBJ1-2,CASSPPGRDGYTF,TGTGCCAGCAGTCCGCCAGGGCGGGATGGCTACACCTTC
TRBV30,-,-,TRBJ1-2,CAWSPTVSDSGYTF,TGTGCCTGGAGTCCGACCGTATCCGACAGTGGCTACACCTTC
TRBV5-6,-,-,TRBJ1-5,CASSLAGVVQPQHF,TGTGCCAGCAGCTTGGCGGGTGTAGTTCAGCCCCAGCATTTT
TRBV6-1,-,TRBD1,TRBJ2-1,CASRQGAYNEQFF,TGTGCCAGCAGACAGGGGGCGTACAATGAGCAGTTCTTC
TRBV28,once,-,TRBJ1-5,CASSPDRENQPQHF,TGTGCCAGCAGCCCGGACAGAGAAAATCAGCCCCAGCATTTT
TRBV7-2,few,TRBD2,TRBJ2-2,CASSLSLAAGELFF,TGTGCCAGCAGCTTATCCCTAGCGGCCGGGGAGCTGTTTTTT
TRBV18,-,-,TRBJ2-7,CASSPKPVGGPYEQYF,TGTGCCAGCTCACCGAAGCCAGTTGGGGGCCCCTACGAGCAGTACTTC
TRBV4-1,-,TRBD1,TRBJ2-7,CASSQYRDRGYEQYF,TGCGCCAGCAGCCAATACCGGGACAGGGGCTACGAGCAGTACTTC
TRBV7-3,-,-,TRBJ2-6,CASSGRTRKSSGANVLTF,TGTGCCAGCAGCGGGAGGACACGAAAGAGCTCTGGGGCCAACGTCCTGACTTTC
TRBV13,-,-,TRBJ2-3,CASSNAGQITYTQYF,TGTGCCAGCAGCAACGCGGGACAGATTACGTATACGCAGTATTTT
TRBV7-8,-,TRBD1,TRBJ1-2,CASSPRTGPYGYTF,TGTGCCAGCAGCCCCCGGACAGGCCCCTATGGCTACACCTTC
TRBV5-4,-,-,TRBJ2-3,CASSLVRELRSDTQYF,TGTGCCAGCAGCTTGGTGAGGGAGCTAAGATCGGATACGCAGTATTTT
TRBV20-1,-,-,TRBJ2-5,CSAFYFGGPYF,TGCAGTGCTTTCTACTTTGGGGGGCCTTACTTC
TRBV18,-,-,TRBJ2-5,CASSPTQETQYF,TGTGCCAGCTCACCTACCCAAGAGACCCAGTACTTC
TRBV30,-,TRBD2,TRBJ2-3,CAWSVMRGRAIGRTDTQYF,TGTGCCTGGAGTGTAATGCGCGGGAGGGCCATTGGCCGCACAGATACGCAGTATTTT
TRBV7-9,-,-,TRBJ1-2,CASSSPGPEGGYTF,TGTGCCAGCAGCTCACCGGGGCCCGAGGGAGGCTACACCTTC
TRBV18,-,-,TRBJ2-7,CASSPRDAHEQYF,TGTGCCAGCTCACCCCGGGACGCTCACGAGCAGTACTTC
TRBV30,-,TRBD1,TRBJ1-4,CAWINRDSNEKLFF,TGTGCCTGGATCAACCGGGACAGCAATGAAAAACTGTTTTTT
TRBV5-8,-,-,TRBJ1-5,CASSFQDSWPQHF,TGTGCCAGCAGCTTCCAGGACTCCTGGCCCCAGCATTTT
TRBV19,-,-,TRBJ1-1,CASSKMTDYTEAFF,TGTGCCAGTAGTAAAATGACAGACTACACTGAAGCTTTCTTT
TRBV4-3,few,TRBD1,TRBJ2-7,CASSQATGAYEQYF,TGCGCCAGCAGCCAAGCGACAGGGGCCTACGAGCAGTACTTC
TRBV28,-,-,TRBJ1-1,CASTGSTIPNTEAFF,TGTGCCAGCACGGGATCAACCATACCGAACACTGAAGCTTTCTTT
TRBV7-2,-,-,TRBJ1-4,CASSSGVQGYNEKLFF,TGTGCCAGCAGCTCCGGCGTCCAAGGCTATAATGAAAAACTGTTTTTT
TRBV11-2,-,TRBD1,TRBJ2-7,CASSQGQNYEQYF,TGTGCCAGCAGCCAGGGACAGAACTACGAGCAGTACTTC
TRBV5-5,-,-,TRBJ1-2,CASSLLVSAEDYGYTF,TGTGCCAGCAGCTTGCTTGTGTCCGCCGAGGACTATGGCTACACCTTC
TRBV2,-,-,TRBJ1-2,CASTSLPGGYTF,TGTGCCAGCACCAGTCTCCCAGGTGGCTACACCTTC
TRBV29-1,-,-,TRBJ1-3,CSVDFGPSSGNTIYF,TGCAGCGTTGATTTTGGCCCTTCCTCTGGAAACACCATATATTTT
TRBV27,-,-,TRBJ1-1,CASSLPDRQEAFF,TGTGCCAGCAGTTTACCGGACAGACAGGAAGCTTTCTTT
TRBV7-2,-,-,TRBJ2-3,CASTVARHTDTQYF,TGTGCCAGCACCGTCGCGAGACACACAGATACGCAGTATTTT